This T cell receptor (beta chain) emerged from a study of blood T cell repertoires in COVID-19 (dated by TCRdb to the early 2020s). As for the study more broadly: Samples from collaborators originated in the United States, Italy and Spain and spanned both the acute and convalescent phases of COVID-19. The prospective study material was composed of cDNA or gDNA derived from T cells, B-cell-depleted T cells, or PBMCs. Deeply sampled blood TCRbeta repertoires from subjects exposed to, actively infected with, or recovered from COVID-19 were included in the dataset. The repertoires were made available in a free public database intended to serve as a resource for research on the immune response to SARS-CoV-2. The samples were drawn from two sources: the first 160 participants of the ongoing ImmuneRACE study, and over 950 subjects contributed by 6 global collaborators. The sample metadata nearly always contained a de-identified subject ID, COVID-19 status, age in years and sex. Where available, HLA class I and class II types were taken from metadata supplied by the sample provider and were not determined by assay-based typing. Beyond this particular receptor, the publication reports: How much clinical and demographic metadata was included differed by source and by participant, and the metadata was provided uncurated.

Collaborating institutions collected whole blood in K2EDTA tubes following their own protocols. Collaborator samples were shipped for TCRbeta analysis as frozen whole blood, isolated PBMCs, or DNA extracted from either sample type. TCRbeta CDR3 regions were amplified from genomic DNA using the immunoSEQ Assay, a bias-controlled multiplex PCR. As for how the authors treated the data: The number of nucleated cells in each sample was estimated by amplification of reference gene primers within the assay. To quantify the absolute abundance of each unique TCRbeta CDR3 rearrangement, sequence reads were collapsed and filtered. For each sample, productive Simpson clonality was calculated as the square root of Simpson's diversity index over productive rearrangements. Not all clones reach the TCRdb copy of this immuneACCESS table, which keeps in-frame sequences only. Checked studies attribute under half of the gap to unresolved V genes and leave the rest unexplained. The DNA gave D and trimming, while V, J and clone size come from that table. Across this sample there are about 52,000 clones, with about 83% seen only once. Around 24% of the sample goes to the ten largest clones.

This clone was counted a single time. The clone's antigen remains unknown. Base qualities are not provided; no much larger clone lies one nucleotide away. From the cysteine through the phenylalanine, the CDR3 covers 14 amino acids. The kept DNA is CDR3 alone, 42 bases in frame from the first base. Looking up the germline V gene yields CDR1 MDHEN and CDR2 SYDVKM. V loses 2 bases of germline sequence and J loses 8 bases, and the interval between the two ends is 15 bases. Rearrangement joined TRBV28 to TRBJ1-1; the D region possibly corresponds to TRBD1 (5 bases align). Sequencing used peripheral blood. The sequence was collected from an elderly woman with acute or convalescent COVID-19. At the DNA level, the sequence is TGTGCCAGCAGTTTACCAGGGCCCCTCACGGAAGCTTTCTTT. Its translation is CASSLPGPLTEAFF. Outside the CDR3, residues come from the reference TRBV28 and TRBJ1-1 proteins, so the full variable domain is: DVKVTQSSRYLVKRTGEKVFLECVQDMDHENMFWYRQDPGLGLRLIYFSYDVKMKEKGDIPEGYSVSREKKERFSLILESASTNQTSMYLCASSLPGPLTEAFFGQGTRLTVV.